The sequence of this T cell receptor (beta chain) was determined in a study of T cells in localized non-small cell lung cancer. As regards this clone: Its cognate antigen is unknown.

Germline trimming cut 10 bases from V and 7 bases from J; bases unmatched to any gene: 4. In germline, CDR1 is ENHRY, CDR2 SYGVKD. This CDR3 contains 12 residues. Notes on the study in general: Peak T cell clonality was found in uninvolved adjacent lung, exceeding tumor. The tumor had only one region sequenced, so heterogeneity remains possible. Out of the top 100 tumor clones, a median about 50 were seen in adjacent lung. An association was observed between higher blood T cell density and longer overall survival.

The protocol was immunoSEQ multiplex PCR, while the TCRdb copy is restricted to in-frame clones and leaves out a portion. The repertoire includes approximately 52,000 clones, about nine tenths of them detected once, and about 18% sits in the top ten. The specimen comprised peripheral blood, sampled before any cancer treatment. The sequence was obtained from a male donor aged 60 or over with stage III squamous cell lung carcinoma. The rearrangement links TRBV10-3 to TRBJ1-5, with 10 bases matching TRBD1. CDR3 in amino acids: CATRDRGQPQHF. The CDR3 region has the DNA TGTGCCACCCGGGACAGGGGACAGCCCCAGCATTTT.